The 5 T cell receptor beta chains reported below all come from one sample, sequenced in a study of blood T cell repertoires in COVID-19. Sequencing was performed with immunoSEQ multiplex PCR; in TCRdb, only in-frame clones are kept and a portion is missing. The sample yields roughly 13,000 clones, 75% to 85% seen once. The sequencing sample was made of peripheral blood. The receptors here all came from a human donor in a cohort sampled during active COVID-19.

The rearrangement uses TRBV4-2 and TRBJ1-4, with 7 positions matching TRBD1. The CDR3 is 16 residues long. Germline CDR1 reads LGHNA; CDR2 reads YNFKEQ. V dropped 2 bases and J dropped 1; count of bases not matched to a gene: 4. CDR3 region: CASSQTTGVTNEKLFF. CDR3 coding DNA: TGTGCCAGCAGCCAAACCACAGGGGTAACTAATGAAAAACTGTTTTTT.

This sequence joins TRBV23-1 and TRBJ2-5; 13 nucleotides line up with TRBD2. TRBV23-1 counts as an open reading frame of uncertain function. This CDR3 has 18 residues. V lost 0 bases and J lost 1; bases outside the gene matches: 5. The CDR3 region has the DNA TGCGCCAGCAGTCAATCGGGGGGGACTAGCGGGGTCCAAGAGACCCAGTACTTC. It translates to CASSQSGGTSGVQETQYF.

This rearrangement joins TRBV7-2 to TRBJ1-2; 7 positions match TRBD1. With V trimmed by 3 bases and J by 8 bases, 6 bases remained unmatched. CDR1 and CDR2 (germline): SGHTA, FQGNSA. The CDR3 totals 13 residues. The CDR3 region is CASSFGGGEGYTF. CDR3 sequence (DNA): TGTGCCAGCAGCTTCGGAGGGGGCGAAGGCTACACCTTC. The full variable domain, completed using reference TRBV7-2 and TRBJ1-2, is GAGVSQSPSNKVTEKGKDVELRCDPISGHTALYWYRQSLGQGLEFLIYFQGNSAPDKSGLPSDRFSAERTGGSVSTLTIQRTQQEDSAVYLCASSFGGGEGYTFGSGTRLTVV.

The rearrangement uses TRBV9 and TRBJ1-2; 8 nucleotides match TRBD1. Germline CDR1 reads SGDLS; CDR2 reads YYNGEE. The length of the CDR3 is 15 residues. V lost 0 bases to trimming and J lost 3 bases; unmatched junction nucleotides: 4. CDR3 in amino acids: CASSVGGQGYYGYTF. The CDR3 region has the DNA TGTGCCAGCAGCGTAGGCGGACAGGGATACTATGGCTACACCTTC.

The J gene is TRBJ2-7, the V gene TRBV5-4; TRBD2 matches at 7 bases. In germline, CDR1 is SGHNT, CDR2 YYREEE (reference sequence). V shed 3 bases and J 0 bases; nucleotides not matched to a gene: 6. This CDR3 is 15 amino acids long. The CDR3 reads CASSWGGSSSYEQYF. In DNA, the CDR3 is TGTGCCAGCAGCTGGGGGGGGTCCAGCTCCTACGAGCAGTACTTC.